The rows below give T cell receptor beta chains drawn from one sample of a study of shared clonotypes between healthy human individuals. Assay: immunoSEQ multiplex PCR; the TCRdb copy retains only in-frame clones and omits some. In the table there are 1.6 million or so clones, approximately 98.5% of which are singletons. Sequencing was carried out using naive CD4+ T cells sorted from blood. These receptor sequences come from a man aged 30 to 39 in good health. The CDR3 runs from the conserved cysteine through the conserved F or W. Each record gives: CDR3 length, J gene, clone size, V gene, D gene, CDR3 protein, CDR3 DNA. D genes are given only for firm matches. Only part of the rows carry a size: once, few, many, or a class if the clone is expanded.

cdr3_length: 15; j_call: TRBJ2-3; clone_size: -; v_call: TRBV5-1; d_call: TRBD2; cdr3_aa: CASSLGLAGDDTQYF; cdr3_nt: TGCGCCAGCAGCTTAGGACTAGCGGGAGACGATACGCAGTATTTT
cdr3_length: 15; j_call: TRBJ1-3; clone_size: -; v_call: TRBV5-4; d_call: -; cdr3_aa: CASSLVPSSGNTIYF; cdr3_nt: TGTGCCAGCAGCTTGGTTCCGAGCTCTGGAAACACCATATATTTT
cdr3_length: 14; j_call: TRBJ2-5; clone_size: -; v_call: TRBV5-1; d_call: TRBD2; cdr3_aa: CASSLGLAGETQYF; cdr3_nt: TGCGCCAGCAGCCTAGGACTAGCGGGAGAGACCCAGTACTTC
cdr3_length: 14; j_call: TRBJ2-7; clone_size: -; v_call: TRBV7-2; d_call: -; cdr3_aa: CASSSPGHLYEQYF; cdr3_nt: TGTGCCAGCAGCTCACCGGGACACCTCTACGAGCAGTACTTC
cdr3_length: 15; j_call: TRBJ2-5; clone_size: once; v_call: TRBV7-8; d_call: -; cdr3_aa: CASSSGRAPVETQYF; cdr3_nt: TGTGCCAGCAGCTCGGGACGGGCCCCAGTCGAGACCCAGTACTTC
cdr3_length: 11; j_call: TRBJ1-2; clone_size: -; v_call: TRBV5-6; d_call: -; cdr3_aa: CASSARDGYTF; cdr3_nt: TGTGCCAGCAGCGCTCGGGATGGCTACACCTTC
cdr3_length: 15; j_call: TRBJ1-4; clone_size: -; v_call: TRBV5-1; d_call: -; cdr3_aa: CASSSDSGYNEKLFF; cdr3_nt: TGCGCCAGCAGCTCGGACAGCGGGTATAATGAAAAACTGTTTTTT
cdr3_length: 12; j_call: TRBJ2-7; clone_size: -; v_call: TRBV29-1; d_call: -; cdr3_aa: CSVGQGRSEQYF; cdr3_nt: TGCAGCGTTGGCCAGGGGAGATCCGAGCAGTACTTC
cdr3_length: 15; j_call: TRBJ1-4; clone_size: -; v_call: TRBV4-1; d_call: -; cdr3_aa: CASSPSDSDFLKLFF; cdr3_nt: TGCGCCAGCAGCCCCTCGGACAGCGACTTCTTGAAACTGTTTTTT
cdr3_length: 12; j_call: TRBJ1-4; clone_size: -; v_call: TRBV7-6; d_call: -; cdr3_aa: CASSFGDEKLFF; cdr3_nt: TGTGCCAGCAGCTTTGGGGATGAAAAACTGTTTTTT
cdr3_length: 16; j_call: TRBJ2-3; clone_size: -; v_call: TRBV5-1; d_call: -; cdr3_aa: CASSFAAWESTDTQYF; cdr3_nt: TGCGCCAGCAGCTTTGCCGCTTGGGAATCCACAGATACGCAGTATTTT
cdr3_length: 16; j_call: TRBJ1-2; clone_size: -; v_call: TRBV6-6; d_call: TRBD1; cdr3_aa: CASSYSKGQGGYGYTF; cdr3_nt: TGTGCCAGCAGTTACTCTAAGGGACAGGGCGGCTATGGCTACACCTTC
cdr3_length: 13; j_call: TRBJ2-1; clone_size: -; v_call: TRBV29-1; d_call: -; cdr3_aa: CSVDGVVYNEQFF; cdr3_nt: TGCAGCGTTGACGGGGTGGTCTACAATGAGCAGTTCTTC
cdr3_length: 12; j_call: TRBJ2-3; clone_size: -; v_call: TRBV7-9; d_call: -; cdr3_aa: CASSPSTHTQYF; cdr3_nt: TGTGCCAGCAGCCCCAGTACACATACGCAGTATTTT
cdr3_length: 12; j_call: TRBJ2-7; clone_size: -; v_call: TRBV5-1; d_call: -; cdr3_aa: CASSLAKDEQYF; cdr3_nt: TGCGCCAGCAGCTTGGCCAAGGACGAGCAGTACTTC
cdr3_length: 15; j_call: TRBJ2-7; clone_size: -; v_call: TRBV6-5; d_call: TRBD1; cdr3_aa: CASRRGTGRSYEQYF; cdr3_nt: TGTGCCAGCAGGCGGGGGACAGGGCGCTCCTACGAGCAGTACTTC
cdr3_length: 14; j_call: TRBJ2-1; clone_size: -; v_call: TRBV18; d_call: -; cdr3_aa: CASSPLDGGYEQFF; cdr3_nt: TGTGCCAGCTCACCACTAGATGGGGGTTATGAGCAGTTCTTC
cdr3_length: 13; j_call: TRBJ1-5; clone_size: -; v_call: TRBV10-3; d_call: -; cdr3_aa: CAISPDGDQPQHF; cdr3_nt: TGTGCCATCAGTCCCGACGGAGATCAGCCCCAGCATTTT
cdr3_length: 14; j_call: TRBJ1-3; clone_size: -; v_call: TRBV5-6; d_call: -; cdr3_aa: CASSLYNRGNTIYF; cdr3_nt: TGTGCCAGCAGCTTGTATAACAGAGGAAACACCATATATTTT
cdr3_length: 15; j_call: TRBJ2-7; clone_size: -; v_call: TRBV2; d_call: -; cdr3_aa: CASSEVGGPTYEQYF; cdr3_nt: TGTGCCAGCAGTGAAGTAGGGGGACCAACCTACGAGCAGTACTTC
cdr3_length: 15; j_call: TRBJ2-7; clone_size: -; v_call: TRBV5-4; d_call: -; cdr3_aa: CASSLSDQSSYEQYF; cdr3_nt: TGTGCCAGCAGCTTGTCGGACCAGAGCTCCTACGAGCAGTACTTC
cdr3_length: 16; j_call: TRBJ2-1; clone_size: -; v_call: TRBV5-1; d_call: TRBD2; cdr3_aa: CASSLVAGGPGNEQFF; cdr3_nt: TGCGCCAGCAGCTTGGTGGCGGGAGGGCCAGGGAATGAGCAGTTCTTC
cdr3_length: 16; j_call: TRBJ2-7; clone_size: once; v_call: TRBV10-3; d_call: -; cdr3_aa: CAISESSGASYERQYF; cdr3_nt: TGTGCCATCAGTGAGTCGTCGGGTGCCAGCTACGAGCGGCAGTACTTC
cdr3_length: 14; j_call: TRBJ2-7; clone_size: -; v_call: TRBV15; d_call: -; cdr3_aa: CATSTGGSSYEQYF; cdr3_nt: TGTGCCACCAGCACAGGAGGGAGCTCCTACGAGCAGTACTTC
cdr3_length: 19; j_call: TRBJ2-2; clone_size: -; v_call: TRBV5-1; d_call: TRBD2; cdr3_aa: CASSQYSGLAGGGTGELFF; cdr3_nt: TGCGCCAGCAGCCAATATTCGGGACTAGCGGGAGGAGGCACCGGGGAGCTGTTTTTT
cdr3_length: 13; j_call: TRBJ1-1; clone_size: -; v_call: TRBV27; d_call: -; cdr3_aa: CASSSRDGGAAFF; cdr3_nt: TGTGCCAGCAGTTCCCGGGACGGAGGGGCGGCTTTCTTT
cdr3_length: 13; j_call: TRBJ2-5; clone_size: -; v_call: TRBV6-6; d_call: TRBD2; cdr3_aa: CASRGLAFATQYF; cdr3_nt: TGTGCCAGCAGGGGACTAGCGTTTGCGACCCAGTACTTC
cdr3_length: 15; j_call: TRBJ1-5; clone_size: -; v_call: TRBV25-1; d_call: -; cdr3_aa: CASSENRGSNQPQHF; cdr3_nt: TGTGCCAGCAGTGAGAACCGGGGTAGCAATCAGCCCCAGCATTTT
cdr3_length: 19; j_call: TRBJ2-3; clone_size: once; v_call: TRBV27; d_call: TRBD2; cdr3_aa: CASSPLTLGLAGRGDTQYF; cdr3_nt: TGTGCCAGCAGTCCCCTAACACTGGGACTAGCGGGGAGAGGGGATACGCAGTATTTT
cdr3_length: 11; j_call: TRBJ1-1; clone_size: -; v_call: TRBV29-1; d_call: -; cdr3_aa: CSIGGDAEAFF; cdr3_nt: TGCAGCATAGGGGGGGACGCTGAAGCTTTCTTT
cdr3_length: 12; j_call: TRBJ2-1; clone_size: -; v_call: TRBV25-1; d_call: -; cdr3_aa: CASSPGHNEQFF; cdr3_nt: TGTGCCAGCTCCCCCGGACACAATGAGCAGTTCTTC
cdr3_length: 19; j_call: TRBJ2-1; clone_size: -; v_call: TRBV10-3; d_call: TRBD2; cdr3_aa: CAISESTSGRAASYNEQFF; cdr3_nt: TGTGCCATCAGTGAGTCGACTAGCGGGAGGGCCGCTTCCTACAATGAGCAGTTCTTC
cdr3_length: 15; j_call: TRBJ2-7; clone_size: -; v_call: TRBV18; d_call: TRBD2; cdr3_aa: CASSPSRDYSYEQYF; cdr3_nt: TGTGCCAGCTCACCATCAAGGGACTACTCCTACGAGCAGTACTTC
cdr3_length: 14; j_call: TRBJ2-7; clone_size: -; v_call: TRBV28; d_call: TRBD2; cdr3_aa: CASRLAGGPREQYF; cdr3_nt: TGTGCCAGCAGACTAGCGGGAGGGCCTCGAGAGCAGTACTTC
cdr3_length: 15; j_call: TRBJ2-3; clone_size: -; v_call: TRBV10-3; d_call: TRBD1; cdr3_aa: CAINSGTGGIDTQYF; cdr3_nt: TGTGCCATCAACTCCGGGACAGGGGGAATAGATACGCAGTATTTT
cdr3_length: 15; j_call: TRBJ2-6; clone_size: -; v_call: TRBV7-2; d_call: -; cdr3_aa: CASSLRSSGANVLTF; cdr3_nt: TGTGCCAGCAGCCTTCGGAGCTCTGGGGCCAACGTCCTGACTTTC
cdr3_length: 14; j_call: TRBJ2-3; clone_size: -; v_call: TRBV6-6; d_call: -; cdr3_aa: CASSISVSGLTQYF; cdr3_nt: TGTGCCAGCAGCATTAGTGTGTCCGGACTTACGCAGTATTTT
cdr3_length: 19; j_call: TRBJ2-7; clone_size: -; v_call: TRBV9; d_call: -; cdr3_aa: CASSVGLRTERGWDYEQYF; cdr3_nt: TGTGCCAGCAGCGTAGGTCTCCGGACGGAAAGAGGGTGGGACTACGAGCAGTACTTC
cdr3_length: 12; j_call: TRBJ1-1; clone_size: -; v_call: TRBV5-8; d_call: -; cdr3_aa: CASSFKQNEAFF; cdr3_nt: TGTGCCAGCAGCTTCAAACAGAATGAAGCTTTCTTT
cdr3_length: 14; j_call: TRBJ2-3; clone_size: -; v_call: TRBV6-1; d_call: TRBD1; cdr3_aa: CASRTGQDTDTQYF; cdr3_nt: TGTGCCAGCAGGACCGGACAGGACACAGATACGCAGTATTTT
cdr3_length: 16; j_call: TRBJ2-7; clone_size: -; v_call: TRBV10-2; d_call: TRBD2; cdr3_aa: CASSGLAAPGGYEQYF; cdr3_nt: TGCGCCAGCAGTGGACTAGCGGCACCAGGGGGCTACGAGCAGTACTTC